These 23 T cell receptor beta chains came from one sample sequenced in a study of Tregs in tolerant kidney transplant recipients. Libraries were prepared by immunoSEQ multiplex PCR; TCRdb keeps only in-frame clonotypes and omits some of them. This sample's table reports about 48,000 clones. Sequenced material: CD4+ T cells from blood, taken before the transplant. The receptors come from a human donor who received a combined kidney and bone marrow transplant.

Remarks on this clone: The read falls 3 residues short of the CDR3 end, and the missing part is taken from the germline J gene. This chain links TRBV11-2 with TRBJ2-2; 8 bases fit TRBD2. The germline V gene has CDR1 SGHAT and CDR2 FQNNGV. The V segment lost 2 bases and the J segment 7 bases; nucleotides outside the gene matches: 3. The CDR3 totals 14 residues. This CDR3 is CASSLLSGNGELFF. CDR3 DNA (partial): TGTGCCAGCAGCTTACTTAGCGGGAACGGGGAG.

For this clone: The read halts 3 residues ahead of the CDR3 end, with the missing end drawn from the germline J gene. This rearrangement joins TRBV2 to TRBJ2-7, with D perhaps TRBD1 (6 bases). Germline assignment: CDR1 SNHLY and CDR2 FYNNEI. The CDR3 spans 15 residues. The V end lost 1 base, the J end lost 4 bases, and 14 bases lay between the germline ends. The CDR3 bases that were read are TGTGCCAGCAGTGAAGAAGGCGGCAGGGGTTACGAG. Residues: CASSEEGGRGYE. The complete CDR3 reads CASSEEGGRGYEQYF.

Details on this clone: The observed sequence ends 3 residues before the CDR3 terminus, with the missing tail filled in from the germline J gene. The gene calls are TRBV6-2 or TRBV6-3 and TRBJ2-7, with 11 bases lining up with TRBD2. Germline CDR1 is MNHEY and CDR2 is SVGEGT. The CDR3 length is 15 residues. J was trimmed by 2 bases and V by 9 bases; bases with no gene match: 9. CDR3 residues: CASLIAGGTTYEQYF. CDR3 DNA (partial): TGTGCCAGTCTTATAGCGGGAGGGACTACCTACGAG.

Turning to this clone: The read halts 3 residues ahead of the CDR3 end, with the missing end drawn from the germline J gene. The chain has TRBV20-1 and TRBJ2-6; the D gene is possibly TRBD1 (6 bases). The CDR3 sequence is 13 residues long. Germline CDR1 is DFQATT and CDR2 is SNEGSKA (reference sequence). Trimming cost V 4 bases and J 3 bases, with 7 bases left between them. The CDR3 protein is CSATGDGANVLTF. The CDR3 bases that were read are TGCAGTGCTACAGGGGATGGGGCCAACGTC.

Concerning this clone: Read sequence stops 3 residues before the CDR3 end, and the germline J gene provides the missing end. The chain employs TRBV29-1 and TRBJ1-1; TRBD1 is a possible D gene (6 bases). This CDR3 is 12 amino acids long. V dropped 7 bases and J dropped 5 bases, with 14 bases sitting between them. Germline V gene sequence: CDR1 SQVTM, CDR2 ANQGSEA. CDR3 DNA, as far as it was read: TGCAGCGGAGGGGGAGGAGGGACTGAA. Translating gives CSGGGGGTE. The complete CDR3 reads CSGGGGGTEAFF.

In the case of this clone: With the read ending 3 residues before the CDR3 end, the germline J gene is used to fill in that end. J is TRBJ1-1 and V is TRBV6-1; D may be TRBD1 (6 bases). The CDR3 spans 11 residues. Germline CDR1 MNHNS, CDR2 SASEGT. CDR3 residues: CASSDTGEAFF. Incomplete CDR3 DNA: TGTGCCAGCAGTGATACAGGGGAA.

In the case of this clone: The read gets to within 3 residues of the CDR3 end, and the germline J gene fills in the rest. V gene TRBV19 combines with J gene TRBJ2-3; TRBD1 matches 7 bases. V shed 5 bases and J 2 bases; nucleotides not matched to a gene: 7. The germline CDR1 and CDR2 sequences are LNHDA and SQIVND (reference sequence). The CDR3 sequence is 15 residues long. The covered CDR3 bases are TGTGCCAGTAGTGACGACAGGGTATTCACAGATACG. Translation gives CASSDDRVFTDT. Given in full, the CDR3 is CASSDDRVFTDTQYF.

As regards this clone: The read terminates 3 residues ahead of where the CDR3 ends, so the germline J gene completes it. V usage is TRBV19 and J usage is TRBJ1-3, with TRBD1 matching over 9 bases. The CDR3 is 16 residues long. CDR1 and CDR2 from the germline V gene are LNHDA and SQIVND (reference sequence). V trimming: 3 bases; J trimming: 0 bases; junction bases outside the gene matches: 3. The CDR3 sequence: CASSILTGGSGNTIYF. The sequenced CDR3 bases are TGTGCCAGTAGTATCCTGACAGGGGGCTCTGGAAACACC.

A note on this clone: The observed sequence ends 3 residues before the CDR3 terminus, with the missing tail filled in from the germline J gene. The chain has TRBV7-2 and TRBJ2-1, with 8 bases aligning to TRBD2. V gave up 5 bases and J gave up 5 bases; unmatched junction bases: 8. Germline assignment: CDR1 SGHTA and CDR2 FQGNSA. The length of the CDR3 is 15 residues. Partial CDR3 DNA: TGTGCCAGCAGCCTCCGAGCGGGAGATAACAATGAG. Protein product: CASSLRAGDNNE. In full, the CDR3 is CASSLRAGDNNEQFF.

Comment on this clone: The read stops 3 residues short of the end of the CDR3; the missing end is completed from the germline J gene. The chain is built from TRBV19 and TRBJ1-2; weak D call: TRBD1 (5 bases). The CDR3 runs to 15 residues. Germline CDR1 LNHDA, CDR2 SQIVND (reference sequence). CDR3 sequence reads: CASSSPDRGVWGYTF. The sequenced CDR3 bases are TGTGCCAGTAGTAGCCCCGACAGAGGGGTATGGGGC.

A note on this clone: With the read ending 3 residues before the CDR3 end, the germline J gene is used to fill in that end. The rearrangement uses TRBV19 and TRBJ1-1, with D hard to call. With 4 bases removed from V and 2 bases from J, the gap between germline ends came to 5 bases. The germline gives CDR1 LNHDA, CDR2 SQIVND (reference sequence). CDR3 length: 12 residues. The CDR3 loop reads CASSKHNTEAFF. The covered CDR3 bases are TGTGCCAGTAGTAAACACAACACTGAA. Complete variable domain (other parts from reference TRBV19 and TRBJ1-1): DGGITQSPKYLFRKEGQNVTLSCEQNLNHDAMYWYRQDPGQGLRLIYYSQIVNDFQKGDIAEGYSVSREKKESFPLTVTSAQKNPTAFYLCASSKHNTEAFFGQGTRLTVV.

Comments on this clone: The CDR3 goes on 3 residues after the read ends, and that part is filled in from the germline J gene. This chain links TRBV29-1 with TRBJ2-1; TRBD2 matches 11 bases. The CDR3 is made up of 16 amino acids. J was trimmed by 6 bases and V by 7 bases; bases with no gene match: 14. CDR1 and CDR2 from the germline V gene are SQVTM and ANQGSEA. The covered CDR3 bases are TGCAGCGCCGCTAAACTAGCGGGAGCAGTTAGCAATGAG. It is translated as CSAAKLAGAVSNE. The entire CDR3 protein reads CSAAKLAGAVSNEQFF.

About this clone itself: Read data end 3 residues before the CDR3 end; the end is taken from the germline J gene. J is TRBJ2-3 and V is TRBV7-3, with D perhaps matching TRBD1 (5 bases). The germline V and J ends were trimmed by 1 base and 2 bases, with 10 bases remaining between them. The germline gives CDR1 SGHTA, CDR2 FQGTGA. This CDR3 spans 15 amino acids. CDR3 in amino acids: CASSLMGRYTDTQYF. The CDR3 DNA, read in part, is TGTGCCAGCAGCTTAATGGGGCGGTACACAGATACG.

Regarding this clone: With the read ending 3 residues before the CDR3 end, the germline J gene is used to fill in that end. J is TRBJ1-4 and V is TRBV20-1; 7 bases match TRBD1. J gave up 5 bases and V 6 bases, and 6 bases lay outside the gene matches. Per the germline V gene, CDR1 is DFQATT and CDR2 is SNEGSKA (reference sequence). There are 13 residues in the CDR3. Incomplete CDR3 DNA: TGCAGTGCAACCGGGACAGCCAATGAAAAA. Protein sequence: CSATGTANEK. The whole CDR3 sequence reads CSATGTANEKLFF.

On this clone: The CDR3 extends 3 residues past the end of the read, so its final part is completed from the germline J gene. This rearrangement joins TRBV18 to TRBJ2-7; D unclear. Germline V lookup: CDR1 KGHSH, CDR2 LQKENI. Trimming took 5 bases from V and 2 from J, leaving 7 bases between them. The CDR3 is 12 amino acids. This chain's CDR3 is CASSSPAYEQYF. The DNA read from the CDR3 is TGTGCCAGCTCATCCCCCGCCTACGAG.

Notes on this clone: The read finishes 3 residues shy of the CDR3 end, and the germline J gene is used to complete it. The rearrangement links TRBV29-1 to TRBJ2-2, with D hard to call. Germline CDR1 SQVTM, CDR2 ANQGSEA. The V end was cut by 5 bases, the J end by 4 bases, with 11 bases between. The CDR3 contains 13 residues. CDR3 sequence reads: CSVKQRSTGELFF. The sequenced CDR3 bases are TGCAGCGTTAAACAGAGGAGCACCGGGGAG.

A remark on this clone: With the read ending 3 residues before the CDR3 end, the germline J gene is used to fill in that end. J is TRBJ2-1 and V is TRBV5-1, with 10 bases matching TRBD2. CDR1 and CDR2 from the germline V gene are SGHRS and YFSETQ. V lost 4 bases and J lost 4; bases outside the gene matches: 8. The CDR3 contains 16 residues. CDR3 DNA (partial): TGCGCCAGCAGCCCAACTACTAGCGGGATGTACAATGAG. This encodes CASSPTTSGMYNE. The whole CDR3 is CASSPTTSGMYNEQFF.

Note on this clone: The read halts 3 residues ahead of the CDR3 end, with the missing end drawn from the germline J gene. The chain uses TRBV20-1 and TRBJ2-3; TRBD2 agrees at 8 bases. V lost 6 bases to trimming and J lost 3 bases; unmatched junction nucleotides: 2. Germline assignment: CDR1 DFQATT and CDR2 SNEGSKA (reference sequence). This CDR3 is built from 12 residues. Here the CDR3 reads CSAQRETDTQYF. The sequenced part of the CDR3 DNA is TGCAGTGCCCAGCGGGAGACAGATACG.

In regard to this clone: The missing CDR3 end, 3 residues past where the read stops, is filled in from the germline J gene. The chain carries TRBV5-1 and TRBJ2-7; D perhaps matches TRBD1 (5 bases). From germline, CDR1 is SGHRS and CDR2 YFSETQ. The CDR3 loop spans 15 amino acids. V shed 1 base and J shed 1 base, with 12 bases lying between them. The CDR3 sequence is CASSLRGDSSYEQYF. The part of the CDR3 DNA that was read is TGCGCCAGCAGCTTGAGGGGCGACAGTTCCTACGAG.

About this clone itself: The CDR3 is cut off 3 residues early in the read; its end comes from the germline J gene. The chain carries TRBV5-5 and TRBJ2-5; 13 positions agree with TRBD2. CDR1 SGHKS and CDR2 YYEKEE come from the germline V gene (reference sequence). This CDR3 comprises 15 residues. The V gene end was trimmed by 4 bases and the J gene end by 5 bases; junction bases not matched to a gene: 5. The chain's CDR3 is CASSKGLAGLETQYF. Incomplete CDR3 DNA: TGTGCCAGCAGCAAGGGACTAGCGGGACTGGAGACC.

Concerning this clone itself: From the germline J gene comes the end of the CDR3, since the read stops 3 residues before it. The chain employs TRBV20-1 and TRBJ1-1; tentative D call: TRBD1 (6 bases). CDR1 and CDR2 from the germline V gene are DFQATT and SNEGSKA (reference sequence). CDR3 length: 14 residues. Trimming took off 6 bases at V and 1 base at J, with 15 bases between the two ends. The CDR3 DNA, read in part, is TGCAGTGCCCTTCCGGGAGGGGGGAACACTGAA. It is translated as CSALPGGGNTE. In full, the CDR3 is CSALPGGGNTEAFF.

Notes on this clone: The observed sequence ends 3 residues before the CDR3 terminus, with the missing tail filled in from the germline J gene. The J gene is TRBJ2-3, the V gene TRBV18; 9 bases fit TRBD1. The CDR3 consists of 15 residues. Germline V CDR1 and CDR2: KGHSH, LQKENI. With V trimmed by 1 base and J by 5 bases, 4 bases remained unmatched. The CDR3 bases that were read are TGTGCCAGCTCACCACGGACAGGGGTGGTAGATACG. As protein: CASSPRTGVVDT. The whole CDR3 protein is CASSPRTGVVDTQYF.

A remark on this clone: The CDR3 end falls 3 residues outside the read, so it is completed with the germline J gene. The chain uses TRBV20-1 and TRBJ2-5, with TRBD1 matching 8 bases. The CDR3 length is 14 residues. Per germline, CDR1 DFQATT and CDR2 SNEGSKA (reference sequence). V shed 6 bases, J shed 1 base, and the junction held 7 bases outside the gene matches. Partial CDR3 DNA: TGCAGTGCACCCGGGACAGGCTCCCAAGAGACC. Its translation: CSAPGTGSQET. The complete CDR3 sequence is CSAPGTGSQETQYF.